The clone carrying this T cell receptor (beta chain) was counted once. No antigen is known for it. Repertoires were generated with immunoSEQ multiplex PCR, while TCRdb's copy carries only in-frame clones and drops some. The profile covers about 590,000 clones, with nearly 97% appearing a single time and 0.11% taken by the ten largest. These data are taken from a study of shared clonotypes between healthy human individuals. Findings of the study overall: When compared with the clonotypes that were shared by all four sorted-subset donors, the non-shared clonotypes turned out to have lower generation probabilities.

Cells designated naive CD8 were CD45RO-negative and were positively selected for CCR7, with terminally differentiated effector memory CD45RA+ cells excluded. This CDR3 spans 13 amino acids. V gave up 6 bases and J gave up 3 bases, with 12 bases separating them. Germline values: CDR1 SNHLY, CDR2 FYNNEI. The chain links TRBV2 to TRBJ2-7; D is possibly TRBD1 or TRBD2 (6 bases each). The sample taken for sequencing was naive CD8+ T cells sorted from blood. The TCR sequence derives from a woman aged 30 to 39 in good health. The CDR3, as DNA: TGTGCCAGCAGCGGGGGCTTAAACTACGAGCAGTACTTC. Translation gives CASSGGLNYEQYF.